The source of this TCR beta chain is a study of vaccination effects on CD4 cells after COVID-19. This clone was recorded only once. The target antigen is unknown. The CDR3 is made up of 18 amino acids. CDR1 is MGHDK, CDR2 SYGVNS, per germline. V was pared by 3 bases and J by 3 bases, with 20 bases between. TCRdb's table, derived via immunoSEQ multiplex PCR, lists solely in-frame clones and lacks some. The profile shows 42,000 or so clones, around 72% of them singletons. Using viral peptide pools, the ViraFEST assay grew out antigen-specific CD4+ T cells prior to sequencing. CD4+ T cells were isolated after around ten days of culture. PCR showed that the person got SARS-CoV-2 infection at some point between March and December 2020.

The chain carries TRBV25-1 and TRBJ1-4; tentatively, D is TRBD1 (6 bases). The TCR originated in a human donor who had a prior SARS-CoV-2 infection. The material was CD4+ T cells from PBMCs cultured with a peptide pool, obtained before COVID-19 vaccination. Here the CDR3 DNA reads TGTGCCAGCAGTGACCCCGGCGGGAAGGGGGGGCCTAATGAAAAACTGTTTTTT. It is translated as CASSDPGGKGGPNEKLFF.